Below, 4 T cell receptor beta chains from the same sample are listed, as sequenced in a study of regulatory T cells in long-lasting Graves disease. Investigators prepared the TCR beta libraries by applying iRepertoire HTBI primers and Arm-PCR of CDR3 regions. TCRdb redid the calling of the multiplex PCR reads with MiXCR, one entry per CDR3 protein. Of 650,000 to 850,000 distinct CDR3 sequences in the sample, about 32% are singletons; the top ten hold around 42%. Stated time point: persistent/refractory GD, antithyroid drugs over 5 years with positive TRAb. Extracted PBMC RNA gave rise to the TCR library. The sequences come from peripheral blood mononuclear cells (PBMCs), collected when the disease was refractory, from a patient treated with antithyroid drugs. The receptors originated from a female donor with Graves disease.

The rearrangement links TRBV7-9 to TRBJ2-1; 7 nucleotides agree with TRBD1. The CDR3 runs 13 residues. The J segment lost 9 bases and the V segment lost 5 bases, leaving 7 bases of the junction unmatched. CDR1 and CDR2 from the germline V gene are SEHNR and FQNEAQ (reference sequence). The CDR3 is CASSTLDRFEQFF. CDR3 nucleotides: TGTGCCAGCAGCACCCTGGACAGGTTTGAGCAGTTCTTC. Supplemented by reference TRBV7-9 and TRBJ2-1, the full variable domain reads DTGVSQNPRHKITKRGQNVTFRCDPISEHNRLYWYRQTLGQGPEFLTYFQNEAQLEKSRLLSDRFSAERPKGSFSTLEIQRTEQGDSAMYLCASSTLDRFEQFFGPGTRLTVL.

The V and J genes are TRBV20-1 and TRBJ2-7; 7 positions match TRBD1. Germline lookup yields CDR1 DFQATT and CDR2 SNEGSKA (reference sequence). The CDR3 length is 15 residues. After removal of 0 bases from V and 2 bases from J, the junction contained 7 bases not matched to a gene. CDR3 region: CSAREKGALPYEQYF. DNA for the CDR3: TGCAGTGCTAGAGAGAAGGGGGCCTTACCCTACGAGCAGTACTTC.

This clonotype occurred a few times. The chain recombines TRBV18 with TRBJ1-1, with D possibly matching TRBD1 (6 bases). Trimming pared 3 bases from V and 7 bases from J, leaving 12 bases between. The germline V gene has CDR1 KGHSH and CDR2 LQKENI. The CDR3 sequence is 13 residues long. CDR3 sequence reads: CASSPKQGNEAFF. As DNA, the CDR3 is TGTGCCAGCTCACCGAAACAGGGTAATGAAGCTTTCTTT.

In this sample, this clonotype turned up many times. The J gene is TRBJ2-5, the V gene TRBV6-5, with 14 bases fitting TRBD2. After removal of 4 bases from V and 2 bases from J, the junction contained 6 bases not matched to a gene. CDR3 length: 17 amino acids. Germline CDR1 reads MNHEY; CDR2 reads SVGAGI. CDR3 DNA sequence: TGTGCCAGCAGTTGGGGACTAGCGGGAGCAGGGCAAGAGACCCAGTACTTC. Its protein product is CASSWGLAGAGQETQYF.